A selection of T cell receptor beta chains follows, all from one sample in a study of blood T cell repertoires in COVID-19. This table comes from immunoSEQ multiplex PCR, and its TCRdb copy is limited to in-frame clones, with some not included. Here the sample spans tens of thousands of clones, 70% to 90% being singletons. Sequencing was done on a sample of peripheral blood. Receptor source: a man aged 50 to 60 with active COVID-19. Each CDR3 is given with its conserved first and last residue. Each record gives: D gene, J gene, V gene, CDR3 length, clone size, CDR3 protein, CDR3 DNA. A D gene is named only where the DNA matches it firmly. Clone size is shown for a subset of rows, as once, few, many or a class of expanded clone.

NA	TRBJ1-2	TRBV5-1	13	few	CASSPNREYGYTF	TGCGCCAGCAGCCCCAACAGGGAATATGGCTACACCTTC
TRBD1	TRBJ2-5	TRBV6-4	15	once	CASSPTPGQQETQYF	TGTGCCAGCAGTCCAACCCCGGGACAGCAAGAGACCCAGTACTTC
TRBD1	TRBJ1-4	TRBV27	14	NA	CASSRGVLNEKLFF	TGTGCCAGTTCCAGGGGGGTGCTAAATGAAAAACTGTTTTTT
TRBD2	TRBJ2-3	TRBV25-1	17	NA	CASSGGLAGGVTDTQYF	TGTGCCAGCAGTGGGGGACTAGCGGGGGGTGTCACAGATACGCAGTATTTT
NA	TRBJ1-2	TRBV3-1/TRBV3-2	14	once	CASSRQGGTSGYTF	TGTGCCAGCAGCCGTCAGGGAGGGACCAGCGGCTACACCTTC
NA	TRBJ1-1	TRBV9	13	NA	CASSVSHRGEAFF	TGTGCCAGCAGCGTATCCCACCGGGGGGAAGCTTTCTTT
TRBD1	TRBJ1-2	TRBV2	15	NA	CASKERDRDFYGYTF	TGTGCCAGCAAGGAGAGGGACAGGGACTTCTATGGCTACACCTTC
NA	TRBJ2-7	TRBV25-1	14	NA	CASRSPGGSYEQYF	TGTGCCAGCAGATCGCCAGGAGGGTCCTACGAGCAGTACTTC
TRBD1	TRBJ1-4	TRBV7-2	14	NA	CASSTDRGDEKLFF	TGTGCCAGCAGCACCGACAGGGGAGATGAAAAACTGTTTTTT
TRBD2	TRBJ2-5	TRBV13	14	NA	CASSPLRGRETQYF	TGTGCCAGCAGCCCCCTGCGGGGGAGAGAGACCCAGTACTTC
TRBD1	TRBJ2-2	TRBV4-3	18	NA	CASSQNPPGTGGTGELFF	TGCGCCAGCAGCCAAAACCCCCCAGGGACAGGGGGAACCGGGGAGCTGTTTTTT
TRBD1	TRBJ2-3	TRBV11-1	13	NA	CASSGQVTDTQYF	TGTGCCAGCAGCGGACAGGTCACAGATACGCAGTATTTT
TRBD1	TRBJ1-2	TRBV27	15	NA	CASSLSWTGHYGYTF	TGTGCCAGCAGTTTATCCTGGACAGGGCACTATGGCTACACCTTC
NA	TRBJ1-2	TRBV6-6	12	NA	CAIQQGVYGYTF	TGTGCCATTCAACAGGGAGTCTATGGCTACACCTTC
NA	TRBJ1-4	TRBV27	13	NA	CASRSSGNEKLFF	TGTGCCAGCAGAAGCTCGGGGAATGAAAAACTGTTTTTT
NA	TRBJ2-7	TRBV5-8	10	NA	CASSSGKQYF	TGTGCCAGCAGCTCCGGGAAGCAGTACTTC
TRBD1	TRBJ1-2	TRBV29-1	13	once	CSGTGGKNYGYTF	TGCAGCGGTACAGGGGGCAAGAACTATGGCTACACCTTC
NA	TRBJ1-1	TRBV18	13	NA	CASSQGLNTEAFF	TGTGCCAGCTCCCAGGGCCTAAACACTGAAGCTTTCTTT
TRBD1	TRBJ1-5	TRBV27	15	NA	CASSRTGGSYQPQHF	TGTGCCAGCAGTAGAACAGGGGGCTCTTATCAGCCCCAGCATTTT
NA	TRBJ1-1	TRBV10-1	14	few	CASSLGGGWTEAFF	TGCGCCAGCAGCCTTGGGGGGGGGTGGACTGAAGCTTTCTTT
TRBD1	TRBJ1-2	TRBV25-1	13	NA	CASRADRVYGYTF	TGTGCCAGCAGGGCCGACAGGGTCTATGGCTACACCTTC
TRBD1	TRBJ2-1	TRBV6-6	12	NA	CASRGTENEQFF	TGTGCCAGCAGGGGGACAGAGAATGAGCAGTTCTTC
NA	TRBJ2-1	TRBV7-9	16	NA	CASSPTRGSAYNEQFF	TGTGCCAGCAGCCCTACGAGGGGGAGCGCCTACAATGAGCAGTTCTTC
NA	TRBJ1-1	TRBV30	13	NA	CAWRSSLNTEAFF	TGTGCCTGGAGAAGCTCCTTGAACACTGAAGCTTTCTTT
NA	TRBJ1-1	TRBV12-3/TRBV12-4	13	NA	CASSNPMNTEAFF	TGTGCCAGCAGCAACCCTATGAACACTGAAGCTTTCTTT
TRBD2	TRBJ2-7	TRBV14	15	NA	CASSQWASGLAEQYF	TGTGCCAGCAGCCAATGGGCTAGCGGGCTCGCGGAGCAGTACTTC
TRBD2	TRBJ2-1	TRBV4-1	17	NA	CASSRGGLAGTYNEQFF	TGCGCCAGCAGCCGAGGAGGACTAGCGGGAACCTACAATGAGCAGTTCTTC
NA	TRBJ2-3	TRBV13	15	NA	CASSLGSVRTDTQYF	TGTGCCAGCAGCTTAGGCAGCGTCCGCACAGATACGCAGTATTTT
TRBD2	TRBJ2-5	TRBV4-3	16	NA	CASSQDARGGPETQYF	TGCGCCAGCAGCCAGGACGCGCGGGGGGGCCCCGAGACCCAGTACTTC
NA	TRBJ2-2	TRBV7-2	17	once	CASSLGRRGANTGELFF	TGTGCCAGCAGCTTAGGGAGGCGAGGAGCGAACACCGGGGAGCTGTTTTTT
NA	TRBJ1-1	TRBV18	14	NA	CASSPRAMNTEAFF	TGTGCCAGCTCACCACGGGCCATGAACACTGAAGCTTTCTTT
NA	TRBJ1-2	TRBV3-1/TRBV3-2	14	few	CASSPWEGNYGYTF	TGTGCCAGCAGCCCTTGGGAGGGGAACTATGGCTACACCTTC
NA	TRBJ2-3	TRBV7-2	15	NA	CASSSGSGSTDTQYF	TGTGCCAGCAGCTCGGGGTCGGGCAGCACAGATACGCAGTATTTT
NA	TRBJ2-7	TRBV11-3	17	NA	CASSHIAQGHSSYEQYF	TGTGCCAGCAGCCACATTGCGCAGGGACATAGCTCCTACGAGCAGTACTTC
TRBD1	TRBJ2-3	TRBV5-1	14	NA	CASKGQGGSDTQYF	TGCGCCAGCAAAGGACAGGGGGGATCAGATACGCAGTATTTT
TRBD1	TRBJ2-1	TRBV7-6	18	few	CASSSVPRTGISYNEQFF	TGTGCCAGCAGCTCCGTGCCCCGGACAGGGATTTCCTACAATGAGCAGTTCTTC
NA	TRBJ1-5	TRBV19	16	NA	CASSIVQDVSNQPQHF	TGTGCCAGTAGTATAGTACAGGACGTTAGCAATCAGCCCCAGCATTTT
NA	TRBJ1-5	TRBV4-2	15	NA	CASSQESGFAQPQHF	TGTGCCAGCAGCCAAGAATCAGGGTTTGCCCAGCCCCAGCATTTT
NA	TRBJ1-1	TRBV6-5	13	NA	CASITGRSTEAFF	TGTGCCAGCATTACAGGGCGATCGACTGAAGCTTTCTTT
TRBD1	TRBJ2-7	TRBV5-6	14	NA	CASSLGTGAYEQYF	TGTGCCAGCAGCTTGGGGACAGGGGCCTACGAGCAGTACTTC
NA	TRBJ2-2	TRBV7-9	15	once	CASTVLVTYTGELFF	TGTGCCAGCACCGTACTAGTCACTTACACCGGGGAGCTGTTTTTT
NA	TRBJ1-5	TRBV5-3	19	NA	CARSLVEGSSGDSNQPQHF	TGTGCCAGAAGCTTGGTTGAGGGTAGTTCGGGGGATAGCAATCAGCCCCAGCATTTT
NA	TRBJ2-1	TRBV20-1	10	few	CSGQGNEQFF	TGCAGTGGTCAGGGCAATGAGCAGTTCTTC
TRBD1	TRBJ1-5	TRBV2	16	NA	CASSQTGQGSNQPQHF	TGTGCCAGCAGTCAGACCGGACAGGGAAGCAATCAGCCCCAGCATTTT
TRBD1	TRBJ1-1	TRBV10-3	13	once	CAISDSGGQGAFF	TGTGCCATCAGTGATTCGGGGGGACAGGGGGCTTTCTTT
NA	TRBJ2-7	TRBV11-3	15	once	CASSRAGGQAYEQYF	TGTGCCAGCAGCCGCGCCGGGGGGCAAGCCTACGAGCAGTACTTC
TRBD2	TRBJ2-1	TRBV3-1/TRBV3-2	16	NA	CASSDTAGGLYNEQFF	TGTGCCAGCAGCGACACAGCGGGGGGGCTCTACAATGAGCAGTTCTTC
TRBD1	TRBJ2-3	TRBV5-1	12	NA	CASSLDRGAQYF	TGCGCCAGCAGCTTAGACAGGGGTGCGCAGTATTTT